One T cell receptor beta chain is described in this entry. Trimming left V 0 bases short and J 5 bases short, with 10 bases between. Germline CDR1 MNHNY, CDR2 SVGAGI (reference sequence). The CDR3 spans 14 residues. Libraries were prepared by immunoSEQ multiplex PCR; TCRdb keeps only in-frame clonotypes and omits some of them. In the table there are about 40,000 clones, roughly 94% of which are singletons. The record originates from a study of T cell changes during pregnancy in multiple sclerosis. The clonotype originates from a female donor with multiple sclerosis, enrolled in a pregnancy study. The chain combines TRBV6-6 with TRBJ1-1; D is unclear. The sample consisted of peripheral blood, taken in the third trimester of pregnancy. The CDR3 sequence is CASSYSKGGTEAFF. CDR3 sequence (DNA): TGTGCCAGCAGTTACTCGAAGGGAGGGACTGAAGCTTTCTTT.